This T cell receptor beta chain was obtained from a study of CD8 T cells in ankylosing spondylitis. Regarding the study as a whole: Matched ankylosing spondylitis synovial fluid reportedly showed significant enrichment of disease-linked clones. A motif in TCR beta, a set of about eight highly homologous variants, appeared characteristic of ankylosing spondylitis blood. Clones linked with disease were CD8+ and fairly uncommon in the peripheral blood.

In the case of this clonotype: Its antigen is as yet unknown.

V shed 6 bases and J shed 2 bases, with 14 bases lying between them. Germline CDR1 reads MNHNS; CDR2 reads SASEGT. The CDR3 runs 14 residues. Library preparation for TCR beta used quantitative 5'-RACE with molecular barcodes. MiXCR, run by TCRdb on the 5' RACE reads, gives a single entry per CDR3 protein. This table has a few hundred thousand distinct CDR3 sequences, more than 15% appearing once. This sequence joins TRBV6-1 and TRBJ2-7, with D possibly TRBD1 on 6 matching bases. Sequenced: blood, either unsorted or a sorted T cell fraction (not recorded which). The receptor was derived from a male donor with ankylosing spondylitis. As DNA, the CDR3 is TGTGCCAGCAGACGGACAGAGAGAGCCTACGAGCAGTACTTC. Translation gives CASRRTERAYEQYF.